This T cell receptor (beta chain) was recovered during a study of blood T cells in healthy people across ages. A J-beta primer mix and a sample-barcoded 5' primer were used in a second PCR of about 7 to 12 cycles. Each CDR3 protein is one row after TCRdb ran MiXCR on the 5' RACE reads. This sample has about 1,400,000 distinct CDR3 sequences; roughly 59% occur once, and the top ten carry about 6.7%. This CDR3 is built from 16 residues. Germline values: CDR1 LNHNV, CDR2 YYDKDF (reference sequence). J gave up 3 bases and V 2 bases, and 6 bases lay outside the gene matches. The chain employs TRBV15 and TRBJ2-2; 7 nucleotides agree with TRBD1. Sequencing used blood. This receptor was identified in a man younger than 30 in good health. The CDR3 DNA reads TGTGCCACCAGCAGACCGACAGGGAAGGACACCGGGGAGCTGTTTTTT. Protein product: CATSRPTGKDTGELFF.